Listed below are T cell receptor beta chains from one sample, sequenced in a study of blood T cell repertoires in COVID-19. TCRdb's copy holds only in-frame clones and misses some; the assay was immunoSEQ multiplex PCR. The sample lists about 120,000 clones, 70% to 90% occurring once. Input material: peripheral blood. The receptor source for this set is a man aged 60 to 69 with acute or convalescent COVID-19. Each CDR3 is given with its conserved first and last residue. The order of the fields is D gene, J gene, clone size, V gene, CDR3 protein, CDR3 DNA. D genes are given only for firm matches. Where a row states a size, it is once, few, many or the class of an expanded clone; other rows omit it.

NA TRBJ1-3 NA TRBV29-1 CSVQGNGNTIYF TGCAGCGTTCAGGGTAATGGAAACACCATATATTTT
TRBD2 TRBJ2-5 NA TRBV30 CAWVRAGGLETQYF TGTGCCTGGGTCAGAGCGGGAGGACTAGAGACCCAGTACTTC
TRBD2 TRBJ2-2 once TRBV6-5 CASSSQEGGRIGELFF TGTGCCAGCAGTTCCCAAGAGGGCGGGAGGATCGGGGAGCTGTTTTTT
NA TRBJ1-1 NA TRBV24-1 CATSRGRGRNTEAFF TGTGCCACCAGCCGAGGGAGGGGGAGGAATACTGAAGCTTTCTTT
NA TRBJ2-7 NA TRBV19 CASSIGDRQDYEQYF TGTGCCAGTAGTATCGGTGACCGACAAGACTACGAGCAGTACTTC
TRBD2 TRBJ2-2 NA TRBV29-1 CSVAGTSGGNTGELFF TGCAGCGTTGCTGGGACTAGCGGGGGGAACACCGGGGAGCTGTTTTTT
TRBD2 TRBJ2-1 NA TRBV7-8 CASSRTSGYNEQFF TGTGCCAGCAGCCGGACTAGCGGCTACAATGAGCAGTTCTTC
TRBD2 TRBJ2-1 NA TRBV7-2 CASSLTSGRVDEQFF TGTGCCAGCAGCCTAACTAGCGGGAGGGTTGATGAGCAGTTCTTC
NA TRBJ2-5 NA TRBV6-5 CATRPDRETQYF TGTGCCACCAGACCCGACAGAGAGACCCAGTACTTC
TRBD1 TRBJ2-7 NA TRBV6-1 CASSVQGPGQGSYEQYF TGTGCCAGCAGTGTCCAAGGCCCGGGACAGGGCTCCTACGAGCAGTACTTC
NA TRBJ1-5 NA TRBV19 CASSQTGPGNQPQHF TGTGCCAGTAGTCAGACAGGTCCGGGCAATCAGCCCCAGCATTTT
NA TRBJ1-4 NA TRBV5-1 CASSLEGVSNEKLFF TGCGCCAGCAGCTTGGAAGGGGTCTCTAATGAAAAACTGTTTTTT
NA TRBJ2-7 NA TRBV9 CASSVGPGGTSDEQYF TGTGCCAGCAGCGTAGGTCCAGGGGGGACTAGTGACGAGCAGTACTTC
NA TRBJ2-3 NA TRBV6-5 CASSYGQSTDTQYF TGTGCCAGCAGTTACGGCCAGAGCACAGATACGCAGTATTTT
NA TRBJ2-7 NA TRBV2 CASSSGPEQYF TGTGCCAGCAGTTCAGGGCCTGAGCAGTACTTC
NA TRBJ1-4 NA TRBV9 CASSVAIGNEKLFF TGTGCCAGCAGCGTAGCGATCGGTAATGAAAAACTGTTTTTT
NA TRBJ2-3 NA TRBV9 CASSARWASTDTQYF TGTGCCAGCAGCGCCCGGTGGGCTAGCACAGATACGCAGTATTTT